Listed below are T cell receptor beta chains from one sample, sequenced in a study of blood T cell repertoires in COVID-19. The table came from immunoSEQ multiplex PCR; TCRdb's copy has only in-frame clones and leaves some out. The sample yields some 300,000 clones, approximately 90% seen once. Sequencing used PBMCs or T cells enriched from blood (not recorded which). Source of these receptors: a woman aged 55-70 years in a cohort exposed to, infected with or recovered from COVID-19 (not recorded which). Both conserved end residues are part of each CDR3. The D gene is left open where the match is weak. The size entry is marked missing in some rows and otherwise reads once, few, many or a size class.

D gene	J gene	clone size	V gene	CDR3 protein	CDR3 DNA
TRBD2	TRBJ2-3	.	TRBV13	CASSVTTSGRLGTSTDTQYF	TGTGCCAGCAGCGTCACGACTAGCGGGAGACTCGGAACTAGCACAGATACGCAGTATTTT
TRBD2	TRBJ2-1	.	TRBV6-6	CASSTLAGGVRDEQFF	TGTGCCAGCAGTACCCTAGCGGGAGGGGTTCGGGATGAGCAGTTCTTC
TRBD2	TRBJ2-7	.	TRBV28	CASTELAGRGEQYF	TGTGCCAGCACCGAACTAGCGGGAAGAGGCGAGCAGTACTTC
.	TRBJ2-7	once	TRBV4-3	CASSQELGISGEQYF	TGCGCCAGCAGCCAAGAGCTAGGAATTTCAGGGGAGCAGTACTTC
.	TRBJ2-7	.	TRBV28	CASSFSSYEQYF	TGTGCCAGCAGTTTCTCCTCCTACGAGCAGTACTTC
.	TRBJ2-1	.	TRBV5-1	CASSPGKSNEQFF	TGCGCCAGCAGCCCCGGGAAGAGCAATGAGCAGTTCTTC
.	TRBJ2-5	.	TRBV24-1	CATSEWRAGQETQYF	TGTGCCACCAGTGAGTGGAGGGCTGGGCAAGAGACCCAGTACTTC
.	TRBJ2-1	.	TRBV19	CASSTRLGASNEQFF	TGTGCCAGTAGTACCCGACTAGGAGCCTCCAATGAGCAGTTCTTC
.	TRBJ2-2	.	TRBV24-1	CATSDPIGTSTGELFF	TGTGCCACCAGTGACCCCATTGGGACTTCCACCGGGGAGCTGTTTTTT
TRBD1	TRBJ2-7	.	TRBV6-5	CASSYLGQSSYEQYF	TGTGCCAGCAGTTATTTGGGACAGAGCTCCTACGAGCAGTACTTC
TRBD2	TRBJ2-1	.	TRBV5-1	CASSYLAGDSYNEQFF	TGCGCCAGCAGCTATTTAGCGGGAGACTCCTACAATGAGCAGTTCTTC
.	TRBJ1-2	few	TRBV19	CASSTGNLYGYTF	TGTGCCAGTAGTACCGGTAACCTCTATGGCTACACCTTC
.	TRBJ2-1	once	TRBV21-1	CASSPPEGQGADEDEQFF	TGTGCCAGCAGCCCCCCGGAGGGACAGGGGGCCGATGAAGATGAGCAGTTCTTC
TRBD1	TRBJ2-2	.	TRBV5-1	CASSFGTGRTGELFF	TGCGCCAGCAGCTTCGGGACAGGGCGAACCGGGGAGCTGTTTTTT
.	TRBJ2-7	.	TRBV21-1	CASSKEIGQGRSYEQYF	TGTGCCAGCAGCAAAGAAATCGGACAGGGAAGGTCCTACGAGCAGTACTTC
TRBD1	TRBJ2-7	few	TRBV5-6	CASSGGQGDPKSEQYF	TGTGCCAGCAGCGGGGGACAGGGGGACCCCAAAAGCGAGCAGTACTTC
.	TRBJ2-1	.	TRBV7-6	CASSLVVSGAYNEQFF	TGTGCCAGCAGCTTAGTAGTTAGCGGAGCCTACAATGAGCAGTTCTTC
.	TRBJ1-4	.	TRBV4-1	CASSKKEGTTNEKLFF	TGCGCCAGCAGCAAGAAGGAGGGGACAACTAATGAAAAACTGTTTTTT
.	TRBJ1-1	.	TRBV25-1	CASSRLGPGAEAFF	TGTGCCAGCAGCCGGCTGGGGCCGGGAGCTGAAGCTTTCTTT
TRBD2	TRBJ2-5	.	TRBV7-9	CASSFLETSGRAQTQYF	TGTGCCAGCAGCTTCCTTGAGACTAGCGGGAGGGCCCAGACCCAGTACTTC
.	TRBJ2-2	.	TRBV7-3	CASSSASSGELFF	TGTGCCAGCAGCTCAGCGTCTTCCGGGGAGCTGTTTTTT
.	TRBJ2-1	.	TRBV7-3	CASSLGQGSYNEQFF	TGTGCCAGCAGCTTAGGGCAGGGATCCTACAATGAGCAGTTCTTC
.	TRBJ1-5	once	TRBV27	CASSLYGSPAGNQPQHF	TGTGCCAGCAGTTTATACGGCAGTCCTGCGGGCAATCAGCCCCAGCATTTT
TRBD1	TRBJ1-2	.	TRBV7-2	CASSLAGTGIYGYTF	TGTGCCAGCAGCTTAGCCGGGACAGGCATCTATGGCTACACCTTC
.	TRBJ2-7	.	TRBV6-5	CASSYFRAREQYF	TGTGCCAGCAGTTATTTCAGGGCGCGGGAGCAGTACTTC
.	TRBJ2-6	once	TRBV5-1	CASSFQGGGANVLTF	TGCGCCAGCAGCTTTCAGGGGGGCGGGGCCAACGTCCTGACTTTC
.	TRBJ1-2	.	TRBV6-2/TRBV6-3	CASRPGGVGYTF	TGTGCCAGCAGGCCTGGGGGCGTAGGCTACACCTTC
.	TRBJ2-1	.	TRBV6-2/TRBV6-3	CASSPERGRAYNEQFF	TGTGCCAGCAGCCCCGAAAGGGGGAGAGCCTACAATGAGCAGTTCTTC
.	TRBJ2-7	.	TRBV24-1	CVTSEAERTYEQYF	TGTGTCACCAGTGAGGCAGAGCGCACCTACGAGCAGTACTTC
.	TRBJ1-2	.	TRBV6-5	CASSYRLANYGYTF	TGTGCCAGCAGTTACCGCTTAGCTAACTATGGCTACACCTTC
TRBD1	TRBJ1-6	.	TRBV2	CASRTGTGGSPLHF	TGTGCCAGCAGAACCGGGACAGGGGGCTCACCCCTCCACTTT
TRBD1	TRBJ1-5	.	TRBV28	CASSPPGQGVHQPQHF	TGTGCCAGCAGTCCCCCGGGACAGGGGGTACATCAGCCCCAGCATTTT
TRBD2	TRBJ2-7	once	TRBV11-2	CASSLIVGGPSYEQYF	TGTGCCAGCAGCTTAATTGTGGGAGGGCCCTCCTACGAGCAGTACTTC
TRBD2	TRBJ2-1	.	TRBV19	CATLVPGRGRPYNEQFF	TGTGCCACCCTGGTCCCCGGGAGGGGGAGACCCTACAATGAGCAGTTCTTC
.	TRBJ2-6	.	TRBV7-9	CALSGTLNLAGANVLTF	TGTGCCTTATCCGGGACTCTGAACCTGGCTGGGGCCAACGTCCTGACTTTC
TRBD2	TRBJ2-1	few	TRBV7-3	CASSPNAGAGYNEQFF	TGTGCCAGCAGCCCTAACGCGGGAGCGGGATACAATGAGCAGTTCTTC
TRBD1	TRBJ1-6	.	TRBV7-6	CASSYGTDNSPLHF	TGTGCCAGCAGTTACGGGACAGATAATTCACCCCTCCACTTT
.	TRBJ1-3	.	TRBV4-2	CASSQDYKNTIYF	TGTGCCAGCAGCCAAGATTACAAAAACACCATATATTTT
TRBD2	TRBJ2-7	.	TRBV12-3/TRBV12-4	CATRTSGGHEQYF	TGTGCCACCAGGACTAGCGGGGGCCACGAGCAGTACTTC
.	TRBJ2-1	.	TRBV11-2	CASSLDQVFDEQFF	TGTGCCAGCAGCTTAGACCAGGTTTTCGATGAGCAGTTCTTC
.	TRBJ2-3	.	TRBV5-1	CASSRGWWRDPSTDTQYF	TGCGCCAGCAGCCGAGGTTGGTGGCGGGACCCTAGCACAGATACGCAGTATTTT
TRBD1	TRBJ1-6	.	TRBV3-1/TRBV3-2	CASSQGQGINSPLHF	TGTGCCAGCAGCCAGGGACAGGGAATAAATTCACCCCTCCACTTT
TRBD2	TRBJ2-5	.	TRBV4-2	CASSHKLAGTSGSGAQETQYF	TGTGCCAGCAGCCATAAGTTAGCCGGGACTAGCGGGAGTGGGGCCCAAGAGACCCAGTACTTC
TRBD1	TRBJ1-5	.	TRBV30	CAWSPQGAQPQHF	TGTGCCTGGAGTCCACAGGGGGCTCAGCCCCAGCATTTT
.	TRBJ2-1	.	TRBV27	CASSPTGLPYNEQFF	TGTGCCAGCAGTCCTACGGGACTTCCATACAATGAGCAGTTCTTC
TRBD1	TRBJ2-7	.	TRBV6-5	CASSPGTGRPYEQYF	TGTGCCAGCAGTCCCGGGACAGGGCGTCCCTACGAGCAGTACTTC
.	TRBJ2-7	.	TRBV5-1	CASSLMDGTYEQYF	TGCGCCAGCAGCTTGATGGACGGGACCTACGAGCAGTACTTC
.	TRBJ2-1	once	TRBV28	CASSSRNSYNEQFF	TGTGCCAGCAGTTCCAGGAACTCCTACAATGAGCAGTTCTTC
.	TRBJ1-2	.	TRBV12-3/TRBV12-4	CASSLVQGGGYTF	TGTGCCAGCAGTTTAGTTCAGGGCGGCGGCTACACCTTC
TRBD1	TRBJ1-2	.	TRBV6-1	CASSEARDRGPGGYTF	TGTGCCAGCAGTGAAGCGCGGGACAGGGGGCCTGGTGGCTACACCTTC
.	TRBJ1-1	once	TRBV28	CASRTIQVLHTEAFF	TGTGCCAGCAGAACCATACAGGTCCTACACACTGAAGCTTTCTTT
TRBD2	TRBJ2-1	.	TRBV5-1	CASTGTSGRAAYNEQFF	TGCGCCAGCACTGGGACTAGCGGGAGGGCCGCCTACAATGAGCAGTTCTTC
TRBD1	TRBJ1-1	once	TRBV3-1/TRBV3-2	CASSRGTGSLNTEAFF	TGTGCCAGCAGCCGAGGGACAGGTAGCTTGAACACTGAAGCTTTCTTT
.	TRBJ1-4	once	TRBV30	CAWSRTGEKLFF	TGTGCCTGGAGTCGGACTGGGGAAAAACTGTTTTTT
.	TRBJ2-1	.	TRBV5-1	CASSLTAGNNEQFF	TGCGCCAGCAGCTTGACCGCGGGAAACAATGAGCAGTTCTTC
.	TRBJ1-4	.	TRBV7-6	CASSSPGQGEKLFF	TGTGCCAGCAGCTCTCCGGGACAAGGGGAAAAACTGTTTTTT
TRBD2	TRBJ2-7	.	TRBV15	CATSRELAGAYEQYF	TGTGCCACCAGCAGAGAACTAGCGGGAGCCTACGAGCAGTACTTC
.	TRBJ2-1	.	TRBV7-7	CASSPLTGLSSYNEQFF	TGTGCTAGCAGCCCTCTTACCGGACTAAGCTCCTACAATGAGCAGTTCTTC
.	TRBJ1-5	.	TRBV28	CASTSDSVNQPQHF	TGTGCCAGCACCTCAGACAGTGTTAATCAGCCCCAGCATTTT